This is a list of T cell receptor beta chains from one sample in a study of shared clonotypes between healthy human individuals. TCRdb's copy holds only in-frame clones and misses some; the assay was immunoSEQ multiplex PCR. This table has roughly 510,000 clones, roughly 79% appearing once. The specimen was PBMCs. These receptors all come from a middle-aged woman in good health. Some clones in this sample may be carry-over from other donors' samples. CDR3s include the opening cysteine and the closing phenylalanine or tryptophan. A D gene is named only where the DNA matches it firmly. Clone size is given for some rows only: seen once, a few or many times, or a class if the clone is expanded.

V gene	J gene	D gene	clone size	CDR3 DNA	CDR3 protein
TRBV11-3	TRBJ2-5	TRBD1	NA	TGTGCCAGCAGCTTAGCCAGGGGGGAGACCCAGTACTTC	CASSLARGETQYF
TRBV6-5	TRBJ1-5	NA	NA	TGTGCCAGCGGGGGGACTCTAAATCAGCCCCAGCATTTT	CASGGTLNQPQHF
TRBV5-8	TRBJ2-3	TRBD2	NA	TGTGCCAGCAGGCTAGCGGGAGCACCAGATACGCAGTATTTT	CASRLAGAPDTQYF
TRBV5-6	TRBJ2-6	NA	NA	TGTGCCAGCAGCTTTCTCACAGACTCTGGGGCCAACGTCCTGACTTTC	CASSFLTDSGANVLTF
TRBV5-1	TRBJ2-7	TRBD2	few	TGCGCCAGCAGCTTGGACGGGGGGGCCGCCTACGAGCAGTACTTC	CASSLDGGAAYEQYF
TRBV7-9	TRBJ2-1	TRBD2	many	TGTGCCAGCAGCTTAGCCCGTAGCGGGAGGACAAGCTCCTACAATGAGCAGTTCTTC	CASSLARSGRTSSYNEQFF
TRBV19	TRBJ2-5	NA	few	TGTGCCAGTAGTATGGGTTTTGGGGAAGAGACCCAGTACTTC	CASSMGFGEETQYF
TRBV7-6	TRBJ1-2	NA	NA	TGTGCCAGCAGCTTAAAGACTGACGGACACTATGGCTACACCTTC	CASSLKTDGHYGYTF
TRBV7-2	TRBJ2-2	TRBD2	NA	TGTGCCAGCAGCCCCAGTGGGGCTAGCGGAAACACCGGGGAGCTGTTTTTT	CASSPSGASGNTGELFF
TRBV18	TRBJ2-3	TRBD2	NA	TGTGCCAGCTCACTAGCTACGGCGGGAGCGGGCACAGATACGCAGTATTTT	CASSLATAGAGTDTQYF
TRBV18	TRBJ1-3	NA	once	TGTGCCAGCTCACCATCTCAGCCTGGAAACACCATATATTTT	CASSPSQPGNTIYF
TRBV28	TRBJ1-5	NA	NA	TGTGCCAGCGGATCCTCCCCGGGACAAATTAGCAATCAGCCCCAGCATTTT	CASGSSPGQISNQPQHF
TRBV18	TRBJ2-1	NA	NA	TGTGCCAGCTCACCACTACGGGTCGATGAGCAGTTCTTC	CASSPLRVDEQFF
TRBV5-1	TRBJ1-1	NA	NA	TGCGCCAGCAGCTTGGATGGGGGAGGATTCAACACTGAAGCTTTCTTT	CASSLDGGGFNTEAFF
TRBV21-1	TRBJ2-2	NA	NA	TGTGCCAGCAGCCCCCCGGGGAACACCGGGGAGCTGTTTTTT	CASSPPGNTGELFF
TRBV18	TRBJ2-7	TRBD1	NA	TGTGCCAGCTCAACCGGGACAGAAAACTACGAGCAGTACTTC	CASSTGTENYEQYF
TRBV6-1	TRBJ2-1	TRBD2	once	TGTGCCAGCAGGATGGGACTAGCGGGGAACAATGAGCAGTTCTTC	CASRMGLAGNNEQFF
TRBV10-3	TRBJ1-2	NA	NA	TGTGCCATCAGCCAGACCCCCGGGGAGGGTGGCTACACCTTC	CAISQTPGEGGYTF
TRBV19	TRBJ1-2	TRBD1	NA	TGTGCCAGTAGTATGGGACAGGCCCCCTATGGCTACACCTTC	CASSMGQAPYGYTF
TRBV7-6	TRBJ2-4	NA	NA	TGTGCCAGCAGCTCCGGATTTGGGGGAGCAAATCTCCCTATGCCCAAAAACATTCAGTACTTC	CASSSGFGGANLPMPKNIQYF
TRBV6-1	TRBJ2-2	NA	once	TGTGCCAGCAGTCGGGAGTTGAGAACCGGGGAGCTGTTTTTT	CASSRELRTGELFF
TRBV28	TRBJ1-5	TRBD1	NA	TGTGCCAGCAGTGTCCGGACAGGGGGAAGTCAGCCCCAGCATTTT	CASSVRTGGSQPQHF
TRBV7-9	TRBJ2-7	NA	NA	TGTGCCAGCAGCTTGCAGGGCTACGAGCAGTACTTC	CASSLQGYEQYF
TRBV28	TRBJ1-5	TRBD1	NA	TGTGCCAGCTGGGGGACAGGGACCTATCAGCCCCAGCATTTT	CASWGTGTYQPQHF